This TCR beta chain was found in a study of CXCR3-negative and CXCR3-positive naive CD8 T cells. The study, taken as a whole, reports: Memory, not naive, CXCR3-negative and CXCR3-positive cells differed in TRBV-TRBJ usage. Compared with CXCR3-negative naive cells, CXCR3-positive naive cells showed more hydrophobic TRB CDR3s.

CD8+ T cell subsets were each sorted in triplicate, more than 250,000 cells apiece. The CDR3 loop spans 18 amino acids. Germline V CDR1 and CDR2: SGHDT, YYEEEE. About this clonotype itself: The antigen is unknown.

Through 5' RACE with UMI labels, the TRB cDNA libraries were prepared. TCRdb re-called the 5' RACE reads, yielding one record per CDR3 amino acid sequence without DNA. Reported are some 50,000 distinct CDR3 sequences; the ten largest clones contain 1.5%. The genes are TRBV5-6 and TRBJ2-1; TCRdb selects TRBD2, and the lack of DNA leaves this call unchecked. The receptor comes from a human donor in good health. Some clones in this sample may be carry-over from other donors' samples. The sample consisted of naive CXCR3- CD8+ T cells from blood. The subset was: CD45RO-CCR7+CD27+CD95- naive CD8+ T cells lacking CXCR3 (TNR3-). This CDR3 is CASSLDGPSGVSYNEQFF.